This T cell receptor beta chain was sequenced for a study of T-cell memory formation after mild COVID-19. TCRdb reprocessed the 5' RACE reads with MiXCR, giving one entry per CDR3 protein. The sample carries 250,000 to 300,000 distinct CDR3 sequences, less than 9.5% recorded once. This clonotype has a count of ten or more. The germline CDR1 and CDR2 sequences are WNHNN and SYGVQD (reference sequence). V was pared by 1 base and J by 2 bases, with 12 bases between. This CDR3 contains 15 residues. J is TRBJ2-7 and V is TRBV10-1, with D perhaps matching TRBD2 (5 bases). The sequenced sample was PBMCs or a T cell subset sorted from them (not recorded which). The receptor comes from a man aged 18 to 30 who had mild COVID-19 (a few samples of this study predate the infection). Cell type and time point are not known. The CDR3 sequence: CASSEYRGNPYEQYF. In DNA, the CDR3 is TGCGCCAGCAGTGAGTACCGGGGAAACCCCTACGAGCAGTACTTC.